The entry below describes one T cell receptor (beta chain). One junction end does not reproduce the germline sequence, and a read error may be involved. This CDR3 spans 16 amino acids. CDR1 and CDR2 (germline): SSHAT, FNYEAQ (reference sequence). The sample comes from a study of shared clonotypes between healthy human individuals. Profiling relied on immunoSEQ multiplex PCR, and the TCRdb table lists in-frame clones only, not all of them. The table records approximately 1.4 million clones, 95% to 99% of them present only once. The TCR was taken from a man aged 30 to 39 in good health. The chain is built from TRBV7-7 and TRBJ2-3; 9 bases line up with TRBD2. Sequenced material: naive CD4+ T cells sorted from blood. Subset given: CD45RA+ positively selected. CDR3: CASSLGAGGAADTQYF. The CDR3 DNA reads as TGTGCTAGCAGCTTAGGGGCGGGAGGGGCCGCAGATACGCAGTATTTT.